Sequencing of this T cell receptor (beta chain) was carried out in a study of T cells after posttransplantation cyclophosphamide. The germline V gene encodes CDR1 SGHNT and CDR2 YENEEA. The CDR3 has 15 residues. The V gene end was trimmed by 5 bases and the J gene end by 7 bases; junction bases not matched to a gene: 11. The assay was immunoSEQ multiplex PCR, and TCRdb's table has in-frame clones only and misses some. The sample has some 7,300 clones; about four fifths are singletons. On this clone itself: The antigen remains undetermined.

Findings and limits, study-wide: Later post-transplant blood repertoires were often dominated by donor CD8+ memory clones. Blood and skin or GI T cell repertoires showed limited TRB overlap.

Treatment was busulfan-fludarabine conditioning, a marrow graft, and cyclophosphamide on days +3 and +4. V gene TRBV11-3 combines with J gene TRBJ2-1, with TRBD2 identical over 7 bases. Sequenced here: PBMCs, sampled after allogeneic stem cell transplant with posttransplant cyclophosphamide. The receptor's source is a female patient aged 45 to 65 who received an allogeneic stem cell transplant from a related donor, was CMV-positive, and had no GVHD. Some T cells may be the graft donor's. DNA of the CDR3: TGTGCCAGCAGCCAAAGCGGGATAGTAGGGAATGAGCAGTTCTTC. Translated: CASSQSGIVGNEQFF.